The clone carrying this T cell receptor beta chain was seen ten or more times. The record originates from a study of regulatory T cells in long-lasting Graves disease. V gave up 1 base and J gave up 5 bases, with 22 bases separating them. Germline lookup yields CDR1 SGHRS and CDR2 YFSETQ. The CDR3 has 18 amino acids. CDR3 regions were amplified by Arm-PCR using iRepertoire HTBI primers to build TCR beta libraries. MiXCR was run by TCRdb on the multiplex PCR reads, yielding one entry per CDR3 protein. The repertoire includes about 540,000 distinct CDR3 sequences, approximately 12% of them detected once, and about 9.1% sits in the top ten. Stated time point: newly diagnosed GD, antithyroid drugs for less than 3 months. From PBMCs, RNA was extracted and then used to make the TCR library. These records were also assigned to another study, of T cells in Graves' hyperthyroidism and ophthalmopathy. That work contributes: Graves' hyperthyroidism showing no ophthalmopathy progression within 18 months was considered stable. Most expanded thyroid clonotypes above 0.001 recurred in blood.

The sequenced sample was peripheral blood mononuclear cells (PBMCs), obtained at new diagnosis, from a patient treated with antithyroid drugs. The chain has TRBV5-1 and TRBJ2-1; possibly TRBD1 or TRBD2 for D (6 bases each). The origin of this receptor is a man in his thirties or forties with Graves disease. The CDR3 here is CASSLKDRPGARDNEQFF. The CDR3, as DNA: TGCGCCAGCAGCTTGAAGGATCGGCCGGGGGCTCGGGACAATGAGCAGTTCTTC.